The clone carrying this T cell receptor (delta chain) showed up just a few times. No antigen is known for it. CDR1 TSWWSYY and CDR2 QGS come from the germline V gene. The CDR3 is made up of 21 amino acids. Germline trimming cut 5 bases from V and 2 bases from J; bases unmatched to any gene: 22. The template was reverse-transcribed extracted RNA. Pooled V-gene forward primers with one constant-region reverse primer generated the CDR3 amplicons by multiplex PCR. TCRdb re-called the multiplex PCR reads using CATT. Found here are 21,000 or so delta-chain clones, about 8% of them singletons; the top ten hold 0.85% to 1%. The data originate from a study of Vδ1+ human thymocytes. Study outcomes and limitations: Highly polyclonal TRG and TRD repertoires with Gaussian CDR3 length distributions appeared in thymus.

The V gene is TRDV1, the J gene TRDJ1; TRDD3 matches 11 bases. The specimen sequenced was Vdelta1+ gamma-delta thymocytes from the thymus. Subset of the sample: FACS-sorted CD3+ TCRalphabeta- TCRVdelta1+ TCRVdelta2- thymocytes. This clonotype originated in a child younger than two who had congenital heart surgery. CDR3 DNA sequence: TGTGCTCTTGGGTCAAATAATCTGGGTTGGGGGATACGCGGAGGAACCGATAAACTCATCTTT. Protein product: CALGSNNLGWGIRGGTDKLIF.